What follows are 29 T cell receptor beta chains derived from one specimen sequenced in a study of T cell changes during pregnancy in multiple sclerosis. Here immunoSEQ multiplex PCR was the method, and the copy in TCRdb shows in-frame clones only, minus some. The table lists some 68,000 clones, approximately 90% of them singletons, with more than 1.4% in the top ten. Source: peripheral blood, taken in the second trimester of pregnancy. The receptor source for this set is a female donor with multiple sclerosis, enrolled in a pregnancy study.

The gene calls are TRBV25-1 and TRBJ2-1; 14 nucleotides align to TRBD2. Trimming removed 4 bases from V and 8 bases from J; junction bases left unmatched: 10. This CDR3 has 17 residues. Per the germline V gene, CDR1 is MGHDK and CDR2 is SYGVNS. In nucleotides, the CDR3 is TGTGCCAGCAGTGGGGGGACTAGCGGGAGAAGGAGCTATGAGCAGTTCTTC. This codes for CASSGGTSGRRSYEQFF.

The genes are TRBV7-2 and TRBJ1-1, with D perhaps matching TRBD1 (6 bases). Between the trimmed V and J ends, which lost 5 bases and 3 bases, there was a span of 16 bases. CDR1 is SGHTA, CDR2 FQGNSA, per germline. The CDR3 has 15 residues. CDR3: CASSQRGGRHTEAFF. The CDR3 DNA reads TGTGCCAGCAGCCAGCGGGGGGGCAGGCACACTGAAGCTTTCTTT.

The gene calls are TRBV19 and TRBJ1-2, with D possibly being TRBD1 (5 bases). Per the germline V gene, CDR1 is LNHDA and CDR2 is SQIVND (reference sequence). This CDR3 region has 18 residues. The germline V and J ends were trimmed by 11 bases and 4 bases, with 32 bases remaining between them. The CDR3 nucleotides are TGTGCCTCGATTGCTCCGGGGACTAGAACACTCCCAGGCTATGGCTACACCTTC. This sequence encodes CASIAPGTRTLPGYGYTF.

The chain employs TRBV5-1 and TRBJ2-3; 9 nucleotides line up with TRBD2. V gave up 5 bases and J gave up 4 bases; unmatched junction bases: 8. This CDR3 spans 15 amino acids. Germline values: CDR1 SGHRS, CDR2 YFSETQ. As DNA, the CDR3 is TGCGCCAGCAGAGGGGCTAGCGGGATCTCAGATACGCAGTATTTT. This gives the protein CASRGASGISDTQYF.

The V call is TRBV10-3, the J call TRBJ2-1; 10 bases line up with TRBD2. The CDR3 sequence is 14 residues long. CDR1 is ENHRY and CDR2 is SYGVKD in the germline V gene. Trimming removed 6 bases from V and 6 bases from J; junction bases left unmatched: 5. The CDR3 sequence: CAISEAGGGNEQFF. The CDR3 DNA reads TGTGCCATCAGCGAAGCGGGAGGGGGCAATGAGCAGTTCTTC.

This rearrangement joins TRBV18 to TRBJ1-2; weak D call: TRBD1 (5 bases). The CDR3 extends over 16 amino acids. V lost 2 bases to trimming and J lost 4 bases, with 17 bases between them. Looked up from germline, CDR1 is KGHSH and CDR2 is LQKENI. In nucleotides, the CDR3 is TGTGCCAGCTCACCAACCTCGACAGCCGCCACCTATGGCTACACCTTC. Residues: CASSPTSTAATYGYTF.

V is TRBV28 and J is TRBJ2-7; 8 bases are shared with TRBD1. The germline gives CDR1 MDHEN, CDR2 SYDVKM. Trimming at V came to 4 bases and at J to 0 bases, leaving 5 bases not matched to a gene. This CDR3 is built from 15 residues. CDR3 amino acids: CASSSTGAPSYEQYF. In nucleotides, the CDR3 is TGTGCCAGCAGTTCGACAGGGGCCCCCTCCTACGAGCAGTACTTC.

V usage is TRBV5-8 and J usage is TRBJ2-2, with TRBD2 matching over 8 bases. Germline loops: CDR1 SGHTS, CDR2 YDEGEE. The CDR3 loop spans 19 amino acids. V lost 4 bases, J lost 1 base, and 15 bases stayed unmatched. The CDR3 region is CASSNREMVAGLNTGELFF. The CDR3 region has the DNA TGTGCCAGCAGCAACAGGGAGATGGTAGCGGGGTTGAACACCGGGGAGCTGTTTTTT.

The chain recombines TRBV9 with TRBJ2-5; 7 nucleotides agree with TRBD2. The germline V gene has CDR1 SGDLS and CDR2 YYNGEE. V trimming: 0 bases; J trimming: 5 bases; junction bases outside the gene matches: 4. The CDR3 has 14 residues. The CDR3, as DNA: TGTGCCAGCAGCGTAGAGGTGGGGGGGGAGACCCAGTACTTC. It yields the protein CASSVEVGGETQYF.

The chain joins TRBV10-3 to TRBJ2-1; the D gene is possibly TRBD1 (6 bases). Trimming took off 2 bases at V and 10 bases at J, with 9 bases between the two ends. Germline lookup yields CDR1 ENHRY and CDR2 SYGVKD. The CDR3 spans 12 residues. CDR3 sequence (DNA): TGTGCCATCAGTGAGGCAAGGGGGGAGCAGTTCTTC. Amino acid sequence: CAISEARGEQFF.

This clone has just one count. The rearrangement uses TRBV30 and TRBJ2-7; 10 nucleotides agree with TRBD2. The CDR3 loop spans 14 amino acids. Germline V CDR1 and CDR2: GTSNPN, SVGIG (reference sequence). Trimming took 3 bases from V and 6 from J; bases not matched to a gene: 8. The CDR3 sequence: CAWRSSGSFSEQYF. Here the CDR3 DNA reads TGTGCCTGGAGATCTAGCGGGAGTTTTTCCGAGCAGTACTTC.

The chain recombines TRBV19 with TRBJ2-1, with TRBD2 matching over 15 bases. Germline CDR1 and CDR2: LNHDA and SQIVND (reference sequence). V lost 3 bases to trimming and J lost 9 bases; unmatched junction nucleotides: 6. The CDR3 runs to 16 residues. CDR3 DNA: TGTGCCAGTAGTATTCTCGGACTAGCGGGAGGGTTTGAGCAGTTCTTC. Protein product: CASSILGLAGGFEQFF. Full variable domain (missing parts from reference TRBV19 and TRBJ2-1): DGGITQSPKYLFRKEGQNVTLSCEQNLNHDAMYWYRQDPGQGLRLIYYSQIVNDFQKGDIAEGYSVSREKKESFPLTVTSAQKNPTAFYLCASSILGLAGGFEQFFGPGTRLTVL.

This clone was picked up one time. V usage is TRBV6-1 and J usage is TRBJ2-3; 8 nucleotides line up with TRBD2. The ends lost 6 bases at V and 9 bases at J; junction bases unmatched: 8. Germline assignment: CDR1 MNHNS and CDR2 SASEGT. The CDR3 is 13 residues long. CDR3 residues: CASSRTREGTQYF. In DNA form, the CDR3 reads TGTGCCAGCAGCCGGACCCGGGAGGGCACGCAGTATTTT.

The J gene is TRBJ2-2, the V gene TRBV7-3, with 7 bases fitting TRBD2. Trimming at V came to 5 bases and at J to 4 bases, leaving 7 bases not matched to a gene. CDR3 length: 15 residues. CDR1 and CDR2 from the germline V gene are SGHTA and FQGTGA. CDR3 nucleotide sequence: TGTGCCAGCAGCCCAAGCGGGGAACGCACCGGGGAGCTGTTTTTT. It specifies CASSPSGERTGELFF.

This clone was seen only a few times. The rearrangement links TRBV4-3 to TRBJ2-6; TRBD1 aligns across 9 bases. From germline, CDR1 is LGHNA and CDR2 YSLEER. Unmatched junction bases numbered 8, after V lost 0 bases and J lost 2 bases. The CDR3 is 19 amino acids. CDR3 coding DNA: TGCGCCAGCAGCCAAGATTTACAGGGGGCTAGACCTGGGGCCAACGTCCTGACTTTC. Protein sequence: CASSQDLQGARPGANVLTF.

The CDR3 DNA reads as TGTGCCAGTAACGGACTAGCGGGAGGCGTGGTGGACAATGAGCAGTTCTTC. As protein: CASNGLAGGVVDNEQFF. V gene TRBV6-4 combines with J gene TRBJ2-1, with TRBD2 identical over 14 bases. V lost 9 bases, J lost 5 bases, and 12 bases stayed unmatched. CDR1 is MRHNA and CDR2 is SNTAGT in the germline V gene. The CDR3 is 17 residues long.

The chain uses TRBV5-1 and TRBJ2-3, with 11 bases fitting TRBD2. Germline V gives CDR1 SGHRS, CDR2 YFSETQ. The ends lost 0 bases at V and 3 bases at J; junction bases unmatched: 3. The CDR3 loop spans 16 amino acids. The CDR3 region is CASSLVASGGTDTQYF. The CDR3 nucleotides read TGCGCCAGCAGCTTGGTGGCTAGCGGGGGGACAGATACGCAGTATTTT.

The V and J genes are TRBV6-5 and TRBJ2-7; D is uncertain. CDR3 length equals 13 residues. The V gene's germline CDR1 is MNHEY and CDR2 SVGAGI. Trimming left V 3 bases short and J 3 bases short, with 9 bases between. The DNA of the CDR3 is TGTGCCAGCAGTTATAAGCCCCGCTACGAGCAGTACTTC. It translates to CASSYKPRYEQYF.

This clone occurred a few times. This chain uses TRBV7-9 with TRBJ1-1; D gene unclear. CDR1 is SEHNR, CDR2 FQNEAQ, per germline (reference sequence). CDR3 length: 14 residues. Trimming removed 4 bases from V and 4 bases from J, with 13 bases in between. The CDR3, as DNA: TGTGCCAGCAGCTCCCAAACCTGGAGCACTGAAGCTTTCTTT. It specifies CASSSQTWSTEAFF.

This sequence joins TRBV5-6 and TRBJ1-2; 9 positions match TRBD1. Germline lookup yields CDR1 SGHDT and CDR2 YYEEEE. J lost 6 bases, V lost 3 bases, and 6 bases had no gene match. This CDR3 is 14 amino acids long. CDR3 bases: TGTGCCAGCAGCTCGGGACAGGGCACGGATGGCTACACCTTC. It is translated as CASSSGQGTDGYTF. The full variable domain, rest sourced from reference TRBV5-6 and TRBJ1-2, is DAGVTQSPTHLIKTRGQQVTLRCSPKSGHDTVSWYQQALGQGPQFIFQYYEEEERQRGNFPDRFSGHQFPNYSSELNVNALLLGDSALYLCASSSGQGTDGYTFGSGTRLTVV.

The genes are TRBV6-5 and TRBJ2-3, with 9 positions matching TRBD2. The CDR3 totals 14 residues. Per the germline V gene, CDR1 is MNHEY and CDR2 is SVGAGI. Trimming removed 8 bases from V and 3 bases from J; junction bases left unmatched: 6. In DNA, the CDR3 is TGTGCCAGCTCTCGGCGGGGGGGGACAGATACGCAGTATTTT. The encoded protein is CASSRRGGTDTQYF.

The chain combines TRBV2 with TRBJ2-7; a possible D gene is TRBD1 (5 bases). V dropped 6 bases and J dropped 0 bases, with 9 bases sitting between them. CDR1 is SNHLY and CDR2 is FYNNEI in the germline V gene. The CDR3 spans 13 residues. The CDR3 sequence: CASRATDSYEQYF. The CDR3, as DNA: TGTGCCAGCAGAGCGACAGACTCCTACGAGCAGTACTTC.

The gene calls are TRBV19 and TRBJ1-1, with 7 nucleotides matching TRBD1. After removal of 4 bases from V and 4 bases from J, the junction contained 9 bases not matched to a gene. The CDR3 runs to 15 residues. The germline V gene has CDR1 LNHDA and CDR2 SQIVND (reference sequence). The CDR3 spells CASSTHETGSTEAFF. The CDR3, as DNA: TGTGCCAGTAGTACACACGAGACAGGGTCCACTGAAGCTTTCTTT.

The V gene is TRBV27, the J gene TRBJ1-1; no clear D. The CDR3 is 14 residues long. CDR1 is MNHEY, CDR2 SMNVEV, per germline (reference sequence). Trimming took 7 bases from V and 1 from J, leaving 13 bases between them. CDR3 residues: CASNPHRGNTEAFF. In nucleotides, the CDR3 is TGTGCCAGCAATCCTCATCGGGGGAACACTGAAGCTTTCTTT.

V usage is TRBV9 and J usage is TRBJ2-6; perhaps TRBD1 as D (5 bases). Germline assignment: CDR1 SGDLS and CDR2 YYNGEE. This CDR3 has 16 amino acids. The V gene lost 3 bases and the J gene lost 1 base, with 11 bases spanning the gap. CDR3 sequence reads: CASSDPQVSGANVLTF. Written as DNA, the CDR3 is TGTGCCAGCAGCGACCCACAGGTATCTGGGGCCAACGTCCTGACTTTC.

This clone appeared a single time. This chain connects TRBV4-1 to TRBJ2-5; unclear D gene. Trimming pared 1 base from V and 7 bases from J, leaving 13 bases between. Germline-derived CDR1 and CDR2 are MGHRA and YSYEKL. The CDR3 spans 14 residues. The CDR3 bases are TGCGCCAGCAGCCAAGTAGGCCTAGAGCGGACCCAGTACTTC. This encodes CASSQVGLERTQYF.

V usage is TRBV9 and J usage is TRBJ1-1, with D perhaps TRBD1 (5 bases). CDR1 is SGDLS and CDR2 is YYNGEE in the germline V gene. V shed 3 bases and J shed 4 bases, with 16 bases lying between them. This CDR3 is 15 amino acids long. Here the CDR3 DNA reads TGTGCCAGCAGCGGGGGGAGGGCACTGGGCACTGAAGCTTTCTTT. Translating it yields CASSGGRALGTEAFF.

The CDR3 is CASSPRLTHRGANTEAFF. In DNA form, the CDR3 reads TGTGCCAGTAGTCCTAGGTTGACCCACAGGGGCGCCAACACTGAAGCTTTCTTT. The chain recombines TRBV19 with TRBJ1-1, with 7 nucleotides matching TRBD1. The CDR3 has 18 residues. CDR1 is LNHDA, CDR2 SQIVND, per germline (reference sequence). J lost 2 bases, V lost 5 bases, and 17 bases had no gene match.

The chain is built from TRBV11-2 and TRBJ1-2; 7 nucleotides match TRBD1. J gave up 1 base and V 5 bases, and 10 bases lay outside the gene matches. The CDR3 is 16 amino acids. CDR1 SGHAT and CDR2 FQNNGV come from the germline V gene. The CDR3 loop is CASSAMTGPINYGYTF. For the CDR3, the DNA is TGTGCCAGCAGCGCCATGACAGGGCCTATTAACTATGGCTACACCTTC.